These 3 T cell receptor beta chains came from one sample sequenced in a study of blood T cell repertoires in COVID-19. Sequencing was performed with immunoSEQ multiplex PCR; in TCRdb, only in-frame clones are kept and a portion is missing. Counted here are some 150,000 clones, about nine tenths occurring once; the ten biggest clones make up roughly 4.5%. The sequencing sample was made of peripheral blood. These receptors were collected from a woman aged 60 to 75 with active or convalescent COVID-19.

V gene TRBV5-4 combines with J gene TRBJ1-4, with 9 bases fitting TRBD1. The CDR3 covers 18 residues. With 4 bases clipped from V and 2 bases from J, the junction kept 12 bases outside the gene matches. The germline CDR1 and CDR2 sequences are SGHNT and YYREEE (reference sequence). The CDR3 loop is CASSPDRGPGPTNEKLFF. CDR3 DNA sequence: TGTGCCAGCAGCCCGGACAGGGGTCCCGGACCGACTAATGAAAAACTGTTTTTT.

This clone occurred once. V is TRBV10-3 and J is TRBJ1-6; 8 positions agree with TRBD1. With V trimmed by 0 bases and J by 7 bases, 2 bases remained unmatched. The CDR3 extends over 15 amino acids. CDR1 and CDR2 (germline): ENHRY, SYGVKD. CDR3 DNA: TGTGCCATCAGTGAGTCGGCAGGGGGCAATTCACCCCTCCACTTT. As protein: CAISESAGGNSPLHF.

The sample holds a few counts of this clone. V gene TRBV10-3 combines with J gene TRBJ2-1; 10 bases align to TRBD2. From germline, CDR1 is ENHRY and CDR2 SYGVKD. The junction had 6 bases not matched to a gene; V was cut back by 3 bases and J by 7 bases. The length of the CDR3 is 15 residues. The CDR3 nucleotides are TGTGCCATCAGTGAAGCGGGGGGGCCGGAAAATGAGCAGTTCTTC. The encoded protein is CAISEAGGPENEQFF.